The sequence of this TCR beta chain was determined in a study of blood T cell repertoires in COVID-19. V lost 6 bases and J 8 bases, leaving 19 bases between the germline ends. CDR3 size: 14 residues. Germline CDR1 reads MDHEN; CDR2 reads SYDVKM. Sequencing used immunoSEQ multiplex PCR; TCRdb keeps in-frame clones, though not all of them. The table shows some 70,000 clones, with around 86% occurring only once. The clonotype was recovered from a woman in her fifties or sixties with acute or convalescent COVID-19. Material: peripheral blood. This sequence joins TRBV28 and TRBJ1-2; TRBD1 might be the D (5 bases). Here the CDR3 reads CASRGGTGSRGYTF. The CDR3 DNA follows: TGTGCCAGCAGAGGCGGGACGGGGAGTCGGGGCTACACCTTC.